The clone carrying this T cell receptor beta chain was detected many times. The data originate from a study of regulatory T cells in long-lasting Graves disease. HTBI primers from iRepertoire and Arm-PCR of CDR3 regions yielded the TCR beta libraries. MiXCR, run by TCRdb on the multiplex PCR reads, gives a single entry per CDR3 protein. The sample includes 540,000 or so distinct CDR3 sequences, 13% of them seen just once. V was trimmed by 4 bases and J by 4 bases, leaving 13 bases between them. Germline assignment: CDR1 ENHRY and CDR2 SYGVKD. The CDR3 spans 14 residues. Time point denoted: newly diagnosed GD, antithyroid drugs for less than 3 months. Researchers made the TCR library from RNA that was extracted from PBMCs. The same specimen was also included in a second study, on T cells in Graves' hyperthyroidism and ophthalmopathy.

J is TRBJ1-2 and V is TRBV10-3, with a tentative D call TRBD1 (6 bases). The TCR was taken from a man aged 30 to 39 with Graves disease. The starting material was peripheral blood mononuclear cells (PBMCs), obtained at new diagnosis, from a patient treated with antithyroid drugs. CDR3 coding DNA: TGTGCCATCAGTGGTACAGGGAGCCTCTATGGCTACACCTTC. As protein: CAISGTGSLYGYTF.